Below, 31 T cell receptor beta chains from the same sample are listed, as sequenced in a study of T cells in Graves' hyperthyroidism and ophthalmopathy. Amplification targeted TCR beta CDR3 regions from RNA transcripts. A set of HTBI primers served as the primers for a first-round RT-PCR of the TCR CDR3. Each CDR3 protein gets one entry after TCRdb re-called the multiplex PCR reads with MiXCR. The profile shows some 500,000 distinct CDR3 sequences, 24% of them singletons. The sequenced sample was blood. The origin of the receptors is a woman aged 25 to 39 with Graves' ophthalmopathy.

There are a few counts of this clonotype. This chain connects TRBV3-1 to TRBJ2-2, with 8 positions matching TRBD1. This CDR3 is 14 amino acids long. The germline V gene encodes CDR1 LGHDT and CDR2 YNNKEL (reference sequence). After removal of 6 bases from V and 3 bases from J, the junction contained 3 bases not matched to a gene. CDR3 protein: CASRRDRHTGELFF. The CDR3 coding sequence is TGTGCCAGCAGACGGGACAGGCACACCGGGGAGCTGTTTTTT. Full variable domain (outside the CDR3, taken from reference TRBV3-1 and TRBJ2-2): DTAVSQTPKYLVTQMGNDKSIKCEQNLGHDTMYWYKQDSKKFLKIMFSYNNKELIINETVPNRFSPKSPDKAHLNLHINSLELGDSAVYFCASRRDRHTGELFFGEGSRLTVL.

The rearrangement links TRBV5-5 to TRBJ1-1; D call uncertain. This CDR3 is built from 16 residues. CDR1 and CDR2 (germline): SGHKS, YYEKEE (reference sequence). With 2 bases removed from V and 3 bases from J, the gap between germline ends came to 17 bases. Written as DNA, the CDR3 is TGTGCCAGCAGCTTACTTCTCGAGGTTAAGCACACTGAAGCTTTCTTT. Translating gives CASSLLLEVKHTEAFF.

On this clonotype itself: A much larger clone differs by one base, so this may be a read error. V is TRBV30 and J is TRBJ1-1, with D possibly being TRBD1 (5 bases). The CDR3 has 16 residues. Germline V gene lookup returns CDR1 GTSNPN and CDR2 SVGIG (reference sequence). CDR3 DNA sequence: TGTGCCTGGGGTGTACCGAGGAGGGACGGGAACACTGAAGCTTTCTTT. Its translation: CAWGVPRRDGNTEAFF.

This clonotype was detected many times. The genes are TRBV28 and TRBJ2-7, with 8 bases aligning to TRBD2. Germline V gene data show CDR1 as MDHEN and CDR2 as SYDVKM. The J segment lost 6 bases and the V segment lost 4 bases, leaving 8 bases of the junction unmatched. The CDR3 is made up of 14 amino acids. The CDR3: CASSSGQRESEQYF. The CDR3 nucleotides are TGTGCCAGCAGTTCCGGCCAGCGGGAGAGCGAGCAGTACTTC.

This clonotype was counted ten times or more. The genes are TRBV12-3 or TRBV12-4 and TRBJ1-1; D remains ambiguous. V lost 3 bases and J 0 bases, leaving 5 bases between the germline ends. The CDR3 is made up of 13 amino acids. The CDR3 is CASSFGLNTEAFF. CDR3 in DNA: TGTGCCAGCAGTTTCGGTTTGAACACTGAAGCTTTCTTT.

The chain joins TRBV3-1 to TRBJ1-5, with unresolved D. This CDR3 is built from 19 residues. Germline CDR1 is LGHDT and CDR2 is YNNKEL (reference sequence). The V and J ends lost 0 bases and 1 base respectively, with 19 bases between them. DNA for the CDR3: TGTGCCAGCAGCCAAGATCGTGGCATATCGGCGGGCAGCAATCAGCCCCAGCATTTT. It translates to CASSQDRGISAGSNQPQHF.

This clonotype was detected a few times. The V and J genes are TRBV6-1 and TRBJ2-7, with TRBD1 identical over 9 bases. This CDR3 is built from 15 residues. The germline gives CDR1 MNHNS, CDR2 SASEGT. V lost 2 bases and J lost 6; bases outside the gene matches: 8. The CDR3 here is CASSERTGVLSEQYF. The CDR3, as DNA: TGTGCCAGCAGTGAACGGACAGGGGTCCTATCCGAGCAGTACTTC.

There are many counts of this clonotype. The CDR3 region has the DNA TGTGCCAGCAGCGTAGCTACAGGGACTGAAGCTTTCTTT. Amino acid sequence: CASSVATGTEAFF. The rearrangement links TRBV9 to TRBJ1-1, with D perhaps matching TRBD1 (6 bases). Between the trimmed V and J ends, which lost 0 bases and 5 bases, there was a span of 8 bases. CDR1 and CDR2 from the germline V gene are SGDLS and YYNGEE. The CDR3 is made up of 13 amino acids. Supplemented by reference TRBV9 and TRBJ1-1, the full variable domain reads DSGVTQTPKHLITATGQRVTLRCSPRSGDLSVYWYQQSLDQGLQFLIQYYNGEERAKGNILERFSAQQFPDLHSELNLSSLELGDSALYFCASSVATGTEAFFGQGTRLTVV.

For this clonotype: Relative to the germline gene, one junction end is altered; a read error may explain this. The V gene is TRBV7-6, the J gene TRBJ2-2; D may be TRBD2 (7 bases). The CDR3 length is 17 residues. Germline V gene data show CDR1 as SGHVS and CDR2 as FNYEAQ. CDR3 coding DNA: TGTGCCAGCAGCCGTCCCGCTGACAGCGGGGACACCGGGGACCTGTTTTTT. As protein: CASSRPADSGDTGDLFF. The entire variable domain, with the rest obtained from reference TRBV7-6 and TRBJ2-2, is as follows: GAGVSQSPRYKVTKRGQDVALRCDPISGHVSLYWYRQALGQGPEFLTYFNYEAQQDKSGLPNDRFSAERPEGSISTLTIQRTEQRDSAMYRCASSRPADSGDTGDLFFGEGSRLTVL.

The rearrangement uses TRBV6-1 and TRBJ2-1; D is unclear. The CDR3 has 12 residues. Trimming pared 1 base from V and 10 bases from J, leaving 8 bases between. Germline V gene lookup returns CDR1 MNHNS and CDR2 SASEGT. The CDR3 loop is CASSEVGREQFF. In DNA form, the CDR3 reads TGTGCCAGCAGTGAAGTAGGCCGAGAGCAGTTCTTC.

This clonotype was observed at least ten times. The rearrangement joins TRBV28 to TRBJ2-4, with TRBD2 identical over 11 bases. CDR1 MDHEN and CDR2 SYDVKM come from the germline V gene. The CDR3 sequence is 17 residues long. Losses at the gene ends were 2 bases for V and 9 bases for J; bases not matched to a gene: 12. In DNA form, the CDR3 reads TGTGCCAGCAGTTTAAAATATGTTCTAGCGGGGGGTATCATTCAGTACTTC. Translating gives CASSLKYVLAGGIIQYF.

This clonotype was detected ten times or more. V gene TRBV13 combines with J gene TRBJ1-1; 7 bases align to TRBD1. The germline V gene has CDR1 PRHDT and CDR2 FYEKMQ (reference sequence). The CDR3 spans 18 residues. The V gene end was trimmed by 5 bases and the J gene end by 0 bases; junction bases not matched to a gene: 15. CDR3 in amino acids: CASSRIRRGRWMNTEAFF. CDR3 DNA: TGTGCCAGCAGCCGAATCCGGAGGGGGCGTTGGATGAACACTGAAGCTTTCTTT.

The chain carries TRBV27 and TRBJ1-3; 9 bases line up with TRBD1. After removal of 5 bases from V and 3 bases from J, the junction contained 5 bases not matched to a gene. Germline assignment: CDR1 MNHEY and CDR2 SMNVEV (reference sequence). The CDR3 consists of 15 residues. The CDR3 loop reads CASSPDRGSGNTIYF. Written as DNA, the CDR3 is TGTGCCAGCAGTCCAGACAGGGGGAGTGGAAACACCATATATTTT.

This clonotype was picked up a small number of times. The genes are TRBV20-1 and TRBJ2-7, with a tentative D call TRBD2 (6 bases). CDR1 DFQATT and CDR2 SNEGSKA come from the germline V gene (reference sequence). The CDR3 sequence is 12 residues long. The V gene lost 6 bases and the J gene lost 4 bases, with 13 bases spanning the gap. This chain's CDR3 is CSAPEGSYEQYF. CDR3 DNA sequence: TGCAGTGCCCCGGAGGGTAGTTACGAGCAGTACTTC.

The chain's CDR3 is CASSSGGFMNTEAFF. The CDR3 nucleotides read TGTGCCAGCAGTTCAGGCGGCTTTATGAACACTGAAGCTTTCTTT. The genes are TRBV12-3 or TRBV12-4 and TRBJ1-1; the D is unclear. V lost 4 bases to trimming and J lost 0 bases, with 12 bases between them. The CDR3 is 15 amino acids.

This clonotype has a count of ten or more. The rearrangement joins TRBV27 to TRBJ2-7; D ambiguous. The CDR3 runs to 13 residues. V shed 6 bases and J shed 3 bases, with 12 bases lying between them. CDR1 and CDR2 from the germline V gene are MNHEY and SMNVEV (reference sequence). This CDR3 is CASRDPGGYEQYF. The CDR3 DNA reads TGTGCCAGCAGGGATCCGGGTGGCTACGAGCAGTACTTC.

In this sample, this clonotype turned up many times. The chain couples TRBV20-1 to TRBJ2-2, with 7 bases matching TRBD1. The CDR3 is 15 residues long. Germline CDR1 is DFQATT and CDR2 is SNEGSKA (reference sequence). The V and J ends lost 4 bases and 3 bases, in that order; junction bases with no gene match: 8. In nucleotides, the CDR3 is TGCAGTGCTAAAGCGATCAGGGGGTACACCGGGGAGCTGTTTTTT. Translated: CSAKAIRGYTGELFF.

This clonotype was detected many times. The chain carries TRBV27 and TRBJ1-3, with D unclear. The germline CDR1 and CDR2 sequences are MNHEY and SMNVEV (reference sequence). CDR3 size: 13 residues. Trimming shortened V by 3 bases and J by 3 bases, and 6 bases separated the two germline ends. The CDR3 DNA reads as TGTGCCAGCAGTTTCGCGTTTGGAAACACCATATATTTT. As protein: CASSFAFGNTIYF.

This clonotype was found once. The V gene is TRBV19, the J gene TRBJ2-2; D is perhaps TRBD1 or TRBD2 (6 bases each). Germline assignment: CDR1 LNHDA and CDR2 SQIVND (reference sequence). The CDR3 sequence is 15 residues long. V lost 9 bases to trimming and J lost 0 bases, with 14 bases between them. CDR3 in amino acids: CASRRDIANTGELFF. The CDR3, as DNA: TGTGCCAGCAGGAGGGACATAGCGAACACCGGGGAGCTGTTTTTT.

The chain joins TRBV7-2 to TRBJ2-7; 7 bases fit TRBD2. V lost 3 bases, J lost 2 bases, and 7 bases stayed unmatched. The CDR3 is 15 residues long. CDR1 is SGHTA and CDR2 is FQGNSA in the germline V gene. The CDR3 DNA sequence: TGTGCCAGCAGCTTGTATAGCGGGCGCCCCTACGAGCAGTACTTC. It specifies CASSLYSGRPYEQYF.

About this clonotype: No conserved phenylalanine or tryptophan is present at the end of the CDR3, so a read error is the likely explanation. The chain links TRBV28 to TRBJ1-2; no reliable D call. Germline-derived CDR1 and CDR2 are MDHEN and SYDVKM. The CDR3 is 12 amino acids. The CDR3 here is CASSFSGYGYTY. CDR3 sequence (DNA): TGTGCCAGTAGTTTCTCAGGATATGGCTACACCTAC.

This chain connects TRBV30 to TRBJ2-5; maybe TRBD2 (5 bases). The V gene lost 2 bases and the J gene lost 3 bases, with 10 bases spanning the gap. Germline loops: CDR1 GTSNPN, CDR2 SVGIG (reference sequence). The CDR3 spans 13 residues. The CDR3 DNA is TGTGCCTGGAGTAAGGCGGGTAAAGAGACCCAGTACTTC. It specifies CAWSKAGKETQYF.

This clonotype was recorded many times. The rearrangement links TRBV12-3 or TRBV12-4 to TRBJ1-2; 12 bases map to TRBD1. Losses at the gene ends were 4 bases for V and 3 bases for J; bases not matched to a gene: 6. This CDR3 spans 16 amino acids. This CDR3 is CASSWDRGPDYYGYTF. Here the CDR3 DNA reads TGTGCCAGCAGTTGGGACAGGGGGCCGGATTACTATGGCTACACCTTC.

This clonotype was detected ten times or more. The rearrangement uses TRBV11-2 and TRBJ1-1, with a weak D call TRBD1 (6 bases). V dropped 4 bases and J dropped 3 bases, with 21 bases sitting between them. Germline V CDR1 and CDR2: SGHAT, FQNNGV. This CDR3 has 17 amino acids. CDR3 in amino acids: CASSSIRNRAVDTEAFF. The CDR3, as DNA: TGTGCCAGCAGCTCAATCCGTAACAGGGCGGTGGACACTGAAGCTTTCTTT.

This clonotype was detected many times. The chain uses TRBV2 and TRBJ2-5; TRBD1 agrees at 9 bases. The CDR3 totals 16 residues. The V and J ends lost 1 base and 3 bases, in that order; junction bases with no gene match: 6. Germline loops: CDR1 SNHLY, CDR2 FYNNEI. In DNA form, the CDR3 reads TGTGCCAGCAGTGAAGAGGGACAGGGTGTCGAAGAGACCCAGTACTTC. Its translation is CASSEEGQGVEETQYF.

This clonotype was seen at least ten times. The chain uses TRBV7-2 and TRBJ2-5; 7 bases are a match to TRBD1. The V segment lost 1 base and the J segment 6 bases; nucleotides outside the gene matches: 8. CDR1 is SGHTA, CDR2 FQGNSA, per germline. The CDR3 runs to 15 residues. In nucleotides, the CDR3 is TGTGCCAGCAGCTTAGAATCGACAGGGCGGCAGACCCAGTACTTC. Protein: CASSLESTGRQTQYF.

This clonotype is labeled medium-sized. The chain carries TRBV11-2 and TRBJ1-1, with D perhaps TRBD1 (6 bases). From germline, CDR1 is SGHAT and CDR2 FQNNGV. The CDR3 loop spans 14 amino acids. Trimming shortened V by 2 bases and J by 3 bases, and 10 bases separated the two germline ends. CDR3 sequence reads: CASSLLAGDTEAFF. CDR3 nucleotide sequence: TGTGCCAGCAGCTTACTGGCAGGGGACACTGAAGCTTTCTTT.

This clonotype was detected many times. The chain employs TRBV6-4 and TRBJ1-5, with TRBD1 as a possible D gene (6 bases). This CDR3 has 18 amino acids. V dropped 6 bases and J dropped 0 bases, with 21 bases sitting between them. CDR1 and CDR2 (germline): MRHNA, SNTAGT. The CDR3 coding sequence is TGTGCCAGCAGGCCCCACTCCCCTCAGGGGTATAGCAATCAGCCCCAGCATTTT. Translating gives CASRPHSPQGYSNQPQHF.

The chain joins TRBV11-2 to TRBJ1-5; D is unclear. V lost 7 bases and J lost 0, with 22 bases in between. The germline V gene encodes CDR1 SGHAT and CDR2 FQNNGV. The CDR3 runs 18 residues. CDR3 protein: CASITILGRCYSNQPQHF. The DNA for the CDR3 is TGTGCCAGCATCACGATACTGGGTAGATGCTATAGCAATCAGCCCCAGCATTTT.

V and J are TRBV13 and TRBJ2-7; 11 bases are shared with TRBD2. The ends lost 5 bases at V and 4 bases at J; junction bases unmatched: 4. The CDR3 contains 14 residues. Germline values: CDR1 PRHDT, CDR2 FYEKMQ (reference sequence). The CDR3: CASSTSGSEYEQYF. The CDR3, as DNA: TGTGCCAGCAGCACTAGCGGGAGTGAGTACGAGCAGTACTTC.

This clonotype was observed at least ten times. The rearrangement joins TRBV29-1 to TRBJ2-5; D could derive from TRBD1 or TRBD2 (5 bases each). V shed 3 bases and J shed 3 bases, with 20 bases lying between them. The germline V gene encodes CDR1 SQVTM and CDR2 ANQGSEA. CDR3 size: 16 residues. The CDR3 nucleotides are TGCAGCGTTGAGGCCGGGAAAGACAGTTGGAAAGAGACCCAGTACTTC. Translating it yields CSVEAGKDSWKETQYF.